This TCR beta chain was identified during a study of shared clonotypes between healthy human individuals. Study-level information: The study enrolled two women and three men aged 18 to 49.

This table comes from immunoSEQ multiplex PCR, and its TCRdb copy is limited to in-frame clones, with some not included. The table lists under 700,000 clones, 85% to 95% of them singletons, with around 0.12% in the top ten. Findings and limits, study-wide: Relative to clonotypes present in all four donors, those not shared had lower generation probabilities.

The CDR3 loop spans 15 amino acids. V was clipped by 5 bases and J by 6 bases; unmatched bases: 13. From germline, CDR1 is SEHNR and CDR2 FQNEAQ (reference sequence). Turning to this clone: The target antigen is unknown.

The naive CD8 subset, CD45RO-negative cells positively selected for CCR7, excluded terminally differentiated effector memory CD45RA+ cells. The sequenced material came from naive CD8+ T cells sorted from blood. This receptor was identified in a woman aged 25 to 39 in good health. The chain couples TRBV7-9 to TRBJ2-7, with 7 bases aligning to TRBD1. CDR3 loop: CASSAHDRVFLEQYF. Written as DNA, the CDR3 is TGTGCCAGCAGCGCTCATGACAGGGTCTTCCTCGAGCAGTACTTC. The full variable domain, with the rest looked up from reference TRBV7-9 and TRBJ2-7, is DTGVSQNPRHKITKRGQNVTFRCDPISEHNRLYWYRQTLGQGPEFLTYFQNEAQLEKSRLLSDRFSAERPKGSFSTLEIQRTEQGDSAMYLCASSAHDRVFLEQYFGPGTRLTVT.